The rows below give T cell receptor beta chains drawn from one sample of a study of blood T cells in healthy people across ages. TCRdb analysed the 5' RACE reads with MiXCR anew, one entry per CDR3 protein. The sample comprises approximately 850,000 distinct CDR3 sequences, 58% of which are singletons, and approximately 20% rests with the top ten. The specimen sequenced was blood. Receptor source: a man between 25 and 39 years old in good health. Each CDR3 is given with its conserved first and last residue. D genes are given only for firm matches. Not all rows give a size; the values are once, few, many and, for expanded clones, a class.

>once|TRBJ1-2|TRBV20-1|TRBD1
CSALTQGVDFPYGYTF
TGCAGTGCTCTTACTCAGGGGGTCGATTTCCCTTATGGCTACACCTTC
>few|TRBJ2-5|TRBV7-2|-
CASSPLWSEQETQYF
TGTGCCAGCAGCCCCCTCTGGAGTGAACAAGAGACCCAGTACTTC
>once|TRBJ2-1|TRBV11-2|TRBD2
CASAGGGAYNEQFF
TGTGCCAGCGCGGGGGGTGGGGCCTACAATGAGCAGTTCTTC
>-|TRBJ2-3|TRBV14|-
CASSHLMPSTDTQYF
TGTGCCAGCAGCCATTTGATGCCTAGCACAGATACGCAGTATTTT
>-|TRBJ2-7|TRBV27|-
CASSFPGYEQYF
TGTGCCAGCAGTTTCCCAGGGTACGAGCAGTACTTC
>few|TRBJ1-1|TRBV27|TRBD1
CASRIQGANTEAFF
TGTGCCAGCAGGATACAGGGGGCTAACACTGAAGCTTTCTTT
>-|TRBJ2-5|TRBV11-3|TRBD1
CASSPARDSTEQYF
TGTGCCAGCAGCCCTGCCCGGGACAGTACTGAGCAGTACTTC
>-|TRBJ2-3|TRBV10-3|-
CAISEPKKDTQYF
TGTGCCATCAGTGAGCCGAAGAAAGATACGCAGTATTTT
>-|TRBJ2-5|TRBV6-2/TRBV6-3|TRBD1
CASSRDRDRNEQYF
TGTGCCAGCAGCCGGGACAGGGATCGCAATGAGCAGTACTTC
>-|TRBJ1-1|TRBV7-2|-
CASSPLSVAFF
TGTGCCAGCAGCCCCTTGTCGGTAGCTTTCTTT
>-|TRBJ2-7|TRBV7-6|-
CASSLVDSPYEQYF
TGTGCCAGCAGCTTAGTGGACAGCCCTTACGAGCAGTACTTC
>-|TRBJ2-7|TRBV12-5|TRBD2
CASGLVTTSGAYNEQYF
TGTGCTAGTGGTTTGGTAACTACTAGCGGGGCCTACAATGAGCAGTACTTC
>few|TRBJ1-6|TRBV7-2|-
CASSYGTMYNSPLHF
TGTGCCAGCAGCTACGGGACAATGTATAATTCACCCCTCCACTTT
>-|TRBJ1-2|TRBV7-2|-
CASSTVGDRGYTF
TGTGCCAGCAGTACTGTCGGGGATAGGGGCTACACCTTC
>few|TRBJ2-3|TRBV3-1|-
CASLSTSGTQYF
TGTGCCAGTCTTTCTACATCAGGGACGCAGTATTTT
>-|TRBJ2-7|TRBV24-1|TRBD1
CATGTGSDEQYF
TGTGCCACGGGGACAGGGAGCGACGAGCAGTACTTC
>many|TRBJ1-2|TRBV2|-
CASSEGYGYTF
TGTGCCAGCAGTGAAGGCTATGGCTACACCTTC
>-|TRBJ2-3|TRBV7-2|-
CASSLLSDQSSTDTQYF
TGTGCCAGCAGCTTATTGTCCGACCAGTCTAGCACAGATACGCAGTATTTT
>-|TRBJ2-7|TRBV4-3|TRBD2
CASSQDGEGTRRGEQYF
TGCGCCAGCAGCCAAGACGGGGAGGGGACTCGACGCGGCGAGCAGTACTTC
>-|TRBJ2-1|TRBV29-1|TRBD1
CSGQGSSYNEQFF
TGCAGCGGACAGGGGTCCTCCTACAATGAGCAGTTCTTC
>-|TRBJ2-7|TRBV7-8|TRBD1
CASSLQQPGQGLGYSYEQYF
TGTGCCAGCAGCCTCCAACAACCGGGACAGGGGCTTGGTTACTCCTACGAGCAGTACTTC
>-|TRBJ1-5|TRBV20-1|-
CSARLIQGSNQPQHF
TGCAGTGCTAGGCTCATACAGGGAAGCAATCAGCCCCAGCATTTT
>-|TRBJ2-7|TRBV20-1|TRBD2
CSARSGVDYEQYF
TGCAGTGCTAGAAGCGGGGTGGATTACGAGCAGTACTTC
>-|TRBJ1-2|TRBV12-3/TRBV12-4|TRBD1
CASLPGDRGYTNYGYTF
TGTGCCAGCCTTCCGGGGGACAGGGGTTATACGAACTATGGCTACACCTTC
>-|TRBJ2-1|TRBV29-1|TRBD2
CSAPSLTSGVKGEFF
TGCAGCGCCCCCTCGCTGACTAGCGGCGTAAAGGGGGAGTTCTTC
>many|TRBJ2-1|TRBV2|TRBD2
CASSEIAGGQGYNEQFF
TGTGCCAGCAGTGAAATCGCGGGGGGGCAAGGCTACAATGAGCAGTTCTTC
>-|TRBJ2-1|TRBV20-1|-
CSASTRGNEQFF
TGCAGTGCTTCAACTAGGGGGAATGAGCAGTTCTTC
>-|TRBJ1-6|TRBV10-3|-
CAISESTFTTLHF
TGTGCCATCAGTGAGTCGACTTTCACCACCCTCCACTTT
>-|TRBJ2-5|TRBV7-2|-
CASSPLGAEETQYF
TGTGCCAGCAGCCCCTTGGGGGCCGAAGAGACCCAGTACTTC
>-|TRBJ1-2|TRBV14|-
CASSQFGPLNYGYTF
TGTGCCAGCAGCCAGTTTGGACCACTTAACTATGGCTACACCTTC
>-|TRBJ1-4|TRBV11-1|-
CASSPRPNEKLFF
TGTGCCAGCAGCCCGCGGCCAAATGAAAAACTGTTTTTT
>-|TRBJ2-3|TRBV6-6|TRBD1
CASSTTDRADTQYF
TGTGCCAGCAGCACGACGGACAGGGCAGATACGCAGTATTTT
>-|TRBJ2-5|TRBV14|TRBD1
CASSRRSGTGTPYERYF
TGTGCCAGCAGCCGACGATCCGGGACAGGCACCCCCTACGAGCGGTACTTC
>-|TRBJ1-2|TRBV6-1|-
CASSYTGYTF
TGTGCCAGCAGCTACACGGGCTACACCTTC
>-|TRBJ2-3|TRBV9|TRBD1
CASSVATGVDTQYF
TGTGCCAGCAGCGTAGCTACAGGGGTAGATACGCAGTATTTT